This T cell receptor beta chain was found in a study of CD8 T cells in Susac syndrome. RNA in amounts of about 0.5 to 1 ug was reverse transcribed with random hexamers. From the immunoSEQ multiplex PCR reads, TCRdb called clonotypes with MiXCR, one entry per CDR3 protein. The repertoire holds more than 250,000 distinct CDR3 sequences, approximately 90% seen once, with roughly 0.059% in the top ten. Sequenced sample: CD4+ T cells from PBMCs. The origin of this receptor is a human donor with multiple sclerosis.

CDR3 region: CAWTSGSAQTAQYF. CDR3 coding DNA: TGTGCCTGGACGAGCGGGAGCGCCCAGACGGCCCAGTACTTC. The chain couples TRBV30 to TRBJ2-5, with 8 bases matching TRBD2. The CDR3 is made up of 14 amino acids. The trim removed 4 bases at V and 9 bases at J, leaving 13 bases unmatched. CDR1 and CDR2 (germline): GTSNPN, SVGIG (reference sequence).